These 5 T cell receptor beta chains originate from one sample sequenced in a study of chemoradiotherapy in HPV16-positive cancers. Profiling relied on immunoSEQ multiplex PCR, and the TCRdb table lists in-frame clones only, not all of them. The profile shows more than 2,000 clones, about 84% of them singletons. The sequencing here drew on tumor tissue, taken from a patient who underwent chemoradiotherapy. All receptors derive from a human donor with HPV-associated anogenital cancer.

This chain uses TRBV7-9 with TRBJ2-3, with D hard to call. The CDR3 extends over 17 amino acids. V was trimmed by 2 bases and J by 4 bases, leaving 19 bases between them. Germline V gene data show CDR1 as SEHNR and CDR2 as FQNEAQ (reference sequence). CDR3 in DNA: TGTGCCAGCAGCTTAAACCCAACGGAACGGAAAGCAGATACGCAGTATTTT. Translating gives CASSLNPTERKADTQYF.

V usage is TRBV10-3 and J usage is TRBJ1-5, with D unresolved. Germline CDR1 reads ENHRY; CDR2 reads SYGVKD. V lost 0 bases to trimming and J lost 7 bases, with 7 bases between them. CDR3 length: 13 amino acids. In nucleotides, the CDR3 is TGTGCCATCAGTGAGTCGAACAGCCAGCCCCAGCATTTT. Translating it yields CAISESNSQPQHF.

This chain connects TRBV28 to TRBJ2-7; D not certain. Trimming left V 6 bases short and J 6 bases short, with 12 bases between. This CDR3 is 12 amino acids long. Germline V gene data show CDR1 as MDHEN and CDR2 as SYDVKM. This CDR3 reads CASSPDPSEQYV. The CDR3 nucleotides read TGTGCCAGCAGCCCGGATCCGTCCGAGCAGTACGTC.

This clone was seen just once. The CDR3 is CASSLGKMSNQPQHF. The CDR3 DNA sequence: TGTGCCAGCAGTTTAGGGAAGATGAGCAATCAGCCCCAGCATTTT. The chain employs TRBV28 and TRBJ1-5; no clear D gene. The CDR3 consists of 15 residues. Trimming shortened V by 2 bases and J by 1 base, and 9 bases separated the two germline ends. Germline V CDR1 and CDR2: MDHEN, SYDVKM.

CDR3 bases: TGTGCCAGCAGCGTAGGTCACGGCGGCCACACCTTC. Encoded protein: CASSVGHGGHTF. The V and J genes are TRBV9 and TRBJ1-2; no clear D. There are 12 residues in the CDR3. Looked up from germline, CDR1 is SGDLS and CDR2 is YYNGEE. Trimming pared 0 bases from V and 12 bases from J, leaving 12 bases between.